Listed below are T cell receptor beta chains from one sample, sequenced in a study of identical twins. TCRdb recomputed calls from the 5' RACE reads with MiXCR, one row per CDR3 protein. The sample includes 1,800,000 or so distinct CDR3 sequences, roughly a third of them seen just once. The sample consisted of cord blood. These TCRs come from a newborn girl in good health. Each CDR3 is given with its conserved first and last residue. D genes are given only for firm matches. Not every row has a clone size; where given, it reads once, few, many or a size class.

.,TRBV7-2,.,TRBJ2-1,CASSSPTGTSNEQFF,TGTGCCAGCAGCTCCCCAACCGGGACTTCCAATGAGCAGTTCTTC
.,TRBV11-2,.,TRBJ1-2,CASSLGPTLKGYTF,TGTGCCAGCAGCTTAGGGCCCACTTTAAAGGGCTACACCTTC
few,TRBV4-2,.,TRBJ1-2,CASSQDPELYGYTF,TGTGCCAGCAGCCAAGACCCAGAGCTCTATGGCTACACCTTC
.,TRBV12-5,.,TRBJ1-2,CVSGLFVQEGIYGYTF,TGTGTTAGTGGTTTGTTTGTGCAGGAGGGGATCTATGGCTACACCTTC
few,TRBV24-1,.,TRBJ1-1,CATSDRGAEAFF,TGTGCCACCAGTGATCGGGGGGCTGAAGCTTTCTTT
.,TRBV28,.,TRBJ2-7,CASSTMGEGDEQYF,TGTGCCAGCAGCACAATGGGGGAAGGCGATGAGCAGTACTTC
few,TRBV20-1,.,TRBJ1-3,CSARGHQGNTIYF,TGCAGTGCTAGGGGACATCAGGGAAACACCATATATTTT
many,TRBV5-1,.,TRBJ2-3,CASSLRRDTQYF,TGTGCCAGCAGCTTAAGGCGAGATACGCAGTATTTT
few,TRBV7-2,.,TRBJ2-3,CASSHGWDTQYF,TGTGCCAGCAGCCACGGCTGGGATACGCAGTATTTT
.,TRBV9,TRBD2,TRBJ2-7,CASSPRGTSGYNEQYF,TGTGCCAGCAGCCCGCGAGGGACTAGCGGCTACAATGAGCAGTACTTC
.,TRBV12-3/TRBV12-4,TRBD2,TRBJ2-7,CASSLGGMLYEQYF,TGTGCCAGCAGTTTGGGGGGGATGCTCTACGAGCAGTACTTC
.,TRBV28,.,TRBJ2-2,CASRDSRNTGELFF,TGTGCCAGCAGGGACTCGCGAAACACCGGGGAGCTGTTTTTT
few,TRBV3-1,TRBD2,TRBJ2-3,CASSQATRLAGTDTQYF,TGTGCCAGCAGCCAAGCGACGCGACTAGCGGGCACAGATACGCAGTATTTT
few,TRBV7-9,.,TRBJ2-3,CASSLPLHSTDTQYF,TGTGCCAGCAGCTTACCACTACATAGCACAGATACGCAGTATTTT
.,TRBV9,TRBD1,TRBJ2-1,CASSVSTGGSYNEQFF,TGTGCCAGCAGCGTAAGCACAGGGGGCTCCTACAATGAGCAGTTCTTC
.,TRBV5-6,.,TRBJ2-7,CASTLDVYHEQYF,TGTGCCAGCACCCTGGACGTTTACCACGAGCAGTACTTC
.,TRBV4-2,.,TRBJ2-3,CASSHWASSTDTQYF,TGTGCCAGCAGCCACTGGGCCTCTAGCACAGATACGCAGTATTTT
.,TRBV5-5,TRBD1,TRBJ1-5,CASSIWTGGQPQHF,TGTGCCAGCAGCATATGGACAGGAGGTCAGCCCCAGCATTTT
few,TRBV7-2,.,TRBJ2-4,CASSFPLAKNIQYF,TGTGCCAGCAGCTTCCCCCTAGCCAAAAACATTCAGTACTTC
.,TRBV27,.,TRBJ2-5,CASSFRRGRVYNEQYF,TGTGCCAGCAGTTTTAGGCGGGGCCGGGTCTACAATGAGCAGTACTTC
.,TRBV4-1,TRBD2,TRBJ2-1,CASSQEGTRQFF,TGCGCCAGCAGCCAAGAGGGGACTAGGCAGTTCTTC
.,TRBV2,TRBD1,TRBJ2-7,CASSEWGQGSSYEQYF,TGTGCCAGCAGTGAATGGGGACAGGGGAGCTCCTACGAGCAGTACTTC
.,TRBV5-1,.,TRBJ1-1,CASSLAAWNTEAFF,TGCGCCAGCAGCTTGGCAGCCTGGAACACTGAAGCTTTCTTT
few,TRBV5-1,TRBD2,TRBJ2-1,CASSRAAGGRVNEQFF,TGCGCCAGCAGCCGGGCAGCGGGGGGTCGGGTTAATGAGCAGTTCTTC
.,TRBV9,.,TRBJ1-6,CASSQGKSISPLHF,TGTGCCAGCAGCCAAGGCAAATCGATTTCACCCCTCCACTTT
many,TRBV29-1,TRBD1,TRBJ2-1,CSVEGQGEQFF,TGCAGCGTTGAAGGACAGGGTGAGCAGTTCTTC
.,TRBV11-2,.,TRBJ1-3,CASSPSGPTEKYF,TGTGCCAGCAGCCCCTCGGGGCCCACGGAGAAATATTTT
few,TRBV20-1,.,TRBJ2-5,CSAVPETQYF,TGCAGTGCGGTCCCGGAGACCCAGTACTTC
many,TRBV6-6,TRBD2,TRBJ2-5,CAAKTSGQETQYF,TGTGCCGCTAAGACTAGCGGCCAAGAGACCCAGTACTTC
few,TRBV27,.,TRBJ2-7,CASSFGSIPSSYNEQYF,TGTGCCAGCAGTTTTGGTAGCATCCCAAGCTCCTACAATGAGCAGTACTTC
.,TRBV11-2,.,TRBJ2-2,CASSFRQLGYGGELFF,TGTGCCAGCAGCTTCCGGCAGTTGGGGTATGGCGGGGAGCTGTTTTTT
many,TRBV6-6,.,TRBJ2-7,CASSLTAASYEQYF,TGTGCCAGCAGCCTGACTGCTGCCTCCTACGAGCAGTACTTC
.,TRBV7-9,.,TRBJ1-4,CASSLGSGALREKLFF,TGTGCCAGCAGCTTAGGGAGCGGGGCCTTGAGGGAAAAACTGTTTTTT
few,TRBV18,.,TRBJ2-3,CASQQGTDTQYF,TGTGCCAGCCAGCAGGGCACAGATACGCAGTATTTT
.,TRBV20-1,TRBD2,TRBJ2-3,CSASGASGGTDTQYF,TGCAGTGCTAGTGGGGCTAGCGGGGGAACAGATACGCAGTATTTT
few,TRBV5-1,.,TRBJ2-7,CASSLDVIGEQYF,TGCGCCAGCAGCCTCGATGTGATTGGCGAGCAGTACTTC
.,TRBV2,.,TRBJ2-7,CASKGRGLHEQYF,TGTGCCAGCAAGGGTAGAGGCCTCCACGAGCAGTACTTC
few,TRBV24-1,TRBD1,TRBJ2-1,CATSSGMGQGAYNEQFF,TGTGCCACCAGTTCTGGGATGGGACAGGGGGCCTACAATGAGCAGTTCTTC
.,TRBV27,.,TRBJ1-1,CASSSSGNLLSLNTEAFF,TGTGCCAGCAGTTCTAGCGGGAATTTGTTATCCCTGAACACTGAAGCTTTCTTT
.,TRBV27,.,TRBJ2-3,CASSPNSWWGMTDTQYF,TGTGCCAGCAGTCCCAACTCTTGGTGGGGGATGACAGATACGCAGTATTTT
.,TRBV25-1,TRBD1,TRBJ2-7,CTSSDGTGTYEQYF,TGTACCAGCAGTGATGGGACAGGGACCTACGAGCAGTACTTC
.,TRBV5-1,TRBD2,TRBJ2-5,CASSPYLLAGEGETQYF,TGCGCCAGCAGCCCGTACCTCCTAGCGGGAGAAGGAGAGACCCAGTACTTC
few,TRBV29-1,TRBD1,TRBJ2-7,CSVEGAGTGPYEQYF,TGCAGCGTTGAGGGGGCCGGGACAGGCCCCTACGAGCAGTACTTC
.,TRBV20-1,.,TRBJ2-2,CSALLTGELFF,TGCAGTGCTCTTCTCACCGGGGAGCTGTTTTTT
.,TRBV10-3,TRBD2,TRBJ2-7,CAINGGGYEQYF,TGTGCCATCAATGGGGGGGGCTACGAGCAGTACTTC
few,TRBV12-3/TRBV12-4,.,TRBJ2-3,CAARDRITDTQYF,TGTGCCGCCCGGGACCGGATCACAGATACGCAGTATTTT
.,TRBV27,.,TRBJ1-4,CASSPRFAPVEKLFF,TGTGCCAGCAGTCCACGATTCGCCCCGGTTGAAAAACTGTTTTTT
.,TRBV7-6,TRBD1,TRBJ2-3,CASSLVLWQGADTQYF,TGTGCCAGCAGCTTAGTTCTGTGGCAGGGGGCAGATACGCAGTATTTT
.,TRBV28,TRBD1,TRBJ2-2,CASSLVGQGNTGELFF,TGTGCCAGCAGTTTAGTAGGACAGGGGAACACCGGGGAGCTGTTTTTT
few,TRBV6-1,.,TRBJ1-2,CARRTPGNGYTF,TGTGCCAGGCGAACACCAGGGAATGGCTACACCTTC
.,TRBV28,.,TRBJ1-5,CASSRQGSDQPQHF,TGTGCCAGTAGCCGCCAGGGGAGCGATCAGCCCCAGCATTTT
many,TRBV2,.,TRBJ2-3,CASSDRVGTDTQYF,TGTGCCAGCAGTGACAGGGTGGGCACAGATACGCAGTATTTT
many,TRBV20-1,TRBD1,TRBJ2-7,CSARDGTGPSYEQYF,TGCAGTGCTAGAGATGGGACAGGCCCCTCCTACGAGCAGTACTTC